These 18 T cell receptor beta chains came from one sample sequenced in a study of T cell repertoires in cytomegalovirus infection. TCRdb fed the reads into MiXCR, producing one record per CDR3 protein. This table holds around 900,000 distinct CDR3 sequences, approximately 33% found once. These receptors lack a known antigen. Source: cultured CD8+ T cells from PBMCs, taken from culture after CMV antigen stimulation. All receptors come from a human donor in good health (CMV status not recorded). Some clones in this sample may be carry-over from other donors' samples.

There are many counts of this clonotype. CDR3 residues: CASSTPAGSSYNEQFF. The DNA of the CDR3 is TGTGCCAGCAGCACACCAGCGGGGAGCTCCTACAATGAGCAGTTCTTC. The genes are TRBV7-8 and TRBJ2-1, with 7 bases that match TRBD2. This CDR3 comprises 16 residues. The germline CDR1 and CDR2 sequences are SGHVS and FQNEAQ. V dropped 5 bases and J dropped 0; count of bases not matched to a gene: 7.

Note on this clonotype: This may be a read error: a much more frequent sequence differs by one nucleotide. V usage is TRBV7-6 and J usage is TRBJ2-7; D unclear. This CDR3 has 13 residues. CDR1 is SGHVS and CDR2 is FNYEAQ in the germline V gene. With 7 bases removed from V and 7 bases from J, the gap between germline ends came to 17 bases. The CDR3 region is CASNSPMLREQYF. The CDR3 nucleotides read TGTGCCAGCAACTCGCCGATGTTACGGGAGCAGTACTTC.

The J gene is TRBJ2-1, the V gene TRBV6-6; D unclear. CDR1 MNHNY and CDR2 SVGAGI come from the germline V gene (reference sequence). V lost 4 bases to trimming and J lost 4 bases, with 8 bases between them. The CDR3 totals 13 residues. This CDR3 is CASSSHRYNEQFF. The CDR3 DNA reads as TGTGCCAGCAGTTCTCATAGATACAATGAGCAGTTCTTC.

This clonotype is a singleton in its sample. The rearrangement uses TRBV7-9 and TRBJ1-2; TRBD1 might be the D (6 bases). V lost 4 bases and J lost 8, with 20 bases in between. CDR1 is SEHNR, CDR2 FQNEAQ, per germline (reference sequence). CDR3 length: 15 amino acids. DNA for the CDR3: TGTGCCAGCAGCTCAAAATTCCCGAATAGGGGGGGCTACACCTTC. Translation: CASSSKFPNRGGYTF.

This clonotype has a handful of counts. The chain uses TRBV29-1 and TRBJ2-7, with 12 bases fitting TRBD2. The CDR3 length is 17 residues. Germline CDR1 SQVTM, CDR2 ANQGSEA. V was clipped by 1 base and J by 5 bases; unmatched bases: 12. The CDR3 reads CSVEATLAGGLVDEQYF. The CDR3 DNA reads as TGCAGCGTTGAAGCGACACTAGCGGGGGGATTGGTCGACGAGCAGTACTTC.

The genes are TRBV4-1 and TRBJ2-7; D not resolved. The CDR3 runs to 15 residues. Trimming cost V 0 bases and J 3 bases, with 12 bases left between them. The germline CDR1 and CDR2 sequences are MGHRA and YSYEKL. The chain's CDR3 is CASSQDWLGLYEQYF. The DNA of the CDR3 is TGCGCCAGCAGCCAAGATTGGTTAGGGCTCTACGAGCAGTACTTC.

This chain connects TRBV27 to TRBJ2-7; 8 nucleotides line up with TRBD1. The CDR3 runs to 15 residues. J was trimmed by 2 bases and V by 5 bases; bases with no gene match: 8. Germline CDR1 MNHEY, CDR2 SMNVEV (reference sequence). The CDR3 is CASSDTRDRTYEQYF. The CDR3 DNA follows: TGTGCCAGCAGTGACACTCGGGACAGGACCTACGAGCAGTACTTC.

This clonotype was seen ten or more times. The genes are TRBV9 and TRBJ2-1; D may match TRBD1 or TRBD2 (5 bases each). This CDR3 comprises 14 residues. The germline V gene encodes CDR1 SGDLS and CDR2 YYNGEE. V lost 5 bases to trimming and J lost 5 bases, with 14 bases between them. The CDR3 here is CASSHGGTDNEQFF. The CDR3 DNA follows: TGTGCCAGCAGTCATGGGGGAACGGACAATGAGCAGTTCTTC. Filled out from reference TRBV9 and TRBJ2-1, the complete variable domain reads DSGVTQTPKHLITATGQRVTLRCSPRSGDLSVYWYQQSLDQGLQFLIQYYNGEERAKGNILERFSAQQFPDLHSELNLSSLELGDSALYFCASSHGGTDNEQFFGPGTRLTVL.

A few counts support this clonotype. This chain links TRBV4-3 with TRBJ1-4, with a weak D call TRBD1 (5 bases). CDR1 and CDR2 (germline): LGHNA, YSLEER. The CDR3 length is 16 residues. The germline V and J ends were trimmed by 2 bases and 7 bases, with 17 bases remaining between them. This chain's CDR3 is CASSQSLGAKTEKLFF. DNA of the CDR3: TGCGCCAGCAGCCAATCCCTAGGGGCCAAGACTGAAAAACTGTTTTTT.

This chain uses TRBV27 with TRBJ1-1, with D maybe TRBD1 (5 bases). The V end was cut by 6 bases, the J end by 0 bases, with 11 bases between. The CDR3 has 14 residues. Germline V gene data show CDR1 as MNHEY and CDR2 as SMNVEV (reference sequence). This CDR3 reads CASSYRSVNTEAFF. CDR3 nucleotides: TGTGCCAGCAGCTACAGGAGCGTGAACACTGAAGCTTTCTTT.

The chain carries TRBV6-2 or TRBV6-3 and TRBJ1-5; the D gene is possibly TRBD1 (5 bases). Germline-derived CDR1 and CDR2 are MNHEY and SVGEGT. The CDR3 is 15 amino acids. The ends were cut back, 5 bases at V and 5 bases at J, with 16 bases in the middle. The CDR3 coding sequence is TGTGCCAGCAGTCTACAGGAGTTCGATTATCAGCCCCAGCATTTT. Encoded protein: CASSLQEFDYQPQHF.

The chain joins TRBV6-1 to TRBJ2-1, with 8 bases fitting TRBD1. This CDR3 is built from 17 residues. Trimming took 2 bases from V and 5 from J; bases not matched to a gene: 11. From germline, CDR1 is MNHNS and CDR2 SASEGT. The CDR3 DNA reads TGTGCCAGCAGTGAAAGTCTTCGGACAGGGCTTAACAATGAGCAGTTCTTC. Translation gives CASSESLRTGLNNEQFF.

The rearrangement links TRBV3-1 to TRBJ1-1; D is uncertain. V was pared by 0 bases and J by 6 bases, with 11 bases between. The CDR3 has 14 amino acids. Germline V lookup: CDR1 LGHDT, CDR2 YNNKEL (reference sequence). CDR3 DNA sequence: TGTGCCAGCAGCCAAGATTTGGGAGACCCTGAAGCTTTCTTT. This encodes CASSQDLGDPEAFF.

In this sample, this clonotype turned up a few times. The DNA for the CDR3 is TGTGCCAGCATCAGAACCAACAATGAGCAGTTCTTC. Amino acids: CASIRTNNEQFF. This rearrangement joins TRBV6-1 to TRBJ2-1, with D uncertain. V lost 7 bases and J lost 5, with 9 bases in between. The CDR3 totals 12 residues. Per the germline V gene, CDR1 is MNHNS and CDR2 is SASEGT.

This clonotype turned up a few times. This chain connects TRBV7-3 to TRBJ1-1; 8 nucleotides match TRBD1. This CDR3 contains 15 residues. The germline V gene encodes CDR1 SGHTA and CDR2 FQGTGA. The trim removed 0 bases at V and 2 bases at J, leaving 2 bases unmatched. The CDR3 loop reads CASSLTGQGNTEAFF. The CDR3 DNA sequence: TGTGCCAGCAGCTTAACTGGACAGGGCAACACTGAAGCTTTCTTT.

This clonotype was observed at least ten times. The V gene is TRBV28, the J gene TRBJ2-3; TRBD2 matches at 7 bases. Trimming took 10 bases from V and 0 from J; bases not matched to a gene: 10. The V gene's germline CDR1 is MDHEN and CDR2 SYDVKM. The CDR3 spans 15 residues. In DNA, the CDR3 is TGTGCCACCCTCCCACTAGCGAGCAGCACAGATACGCAGTATTTT. Translating it yields CATLPLASSTDTQYF.

The chain couples TRBV27 to TRBJ2-7; possibly TRBD1 or TRBD2 for D (6 bases each). The CDR3 extends over 13 amino acids. Germline V gene data show CDR1 as MNHEY and CDR2 as SMNVEV (reference sequence). Trimming took off 6 bases at V and 6 bases at J, with 15 bases between the two ends. The CDR3 bases are TGTGCCAGCAGCCCCAGGGGAGGCCGCGAGCAGTACGTC. This codes for CASSPRGGREQYV.

The chain couples TRBV27 to TRBJ1-5; 7 nucleotides match TRBD1. With V trimmed by 7 bases and J by 3 bases, 0 bases remained unmatched. CDR1 is MNHEY, CDR2 SMNVEV, per germline (reference sequence). This CDR3 spans 12 amino acids. For the CDR3, the DNA is TGTGCCAGCAAGGGGGCCAATCAGCCCCAGCATTTT. Translating it yields CASKGANQPQHF.